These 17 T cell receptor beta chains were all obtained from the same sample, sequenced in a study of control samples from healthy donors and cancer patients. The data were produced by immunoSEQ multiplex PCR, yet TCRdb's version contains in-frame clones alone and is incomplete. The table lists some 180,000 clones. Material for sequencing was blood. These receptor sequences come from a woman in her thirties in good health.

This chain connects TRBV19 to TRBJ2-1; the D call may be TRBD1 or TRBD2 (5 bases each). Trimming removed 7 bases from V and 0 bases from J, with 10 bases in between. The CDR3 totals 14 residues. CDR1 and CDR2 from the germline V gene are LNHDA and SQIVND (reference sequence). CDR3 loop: CASTPGTSYNEQFF. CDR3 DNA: TGTGCCAGTACCCCCGGGACCTCCTACAATGAGCAGTTCTTC.

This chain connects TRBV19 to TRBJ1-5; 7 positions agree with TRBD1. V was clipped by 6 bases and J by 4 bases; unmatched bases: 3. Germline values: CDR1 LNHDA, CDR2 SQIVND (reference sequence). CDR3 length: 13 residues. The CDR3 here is CASRDRINQPQHF. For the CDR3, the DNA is TGTGCCAGTAGGGACAGGATAAATCAGCCCCAGCATTTT.

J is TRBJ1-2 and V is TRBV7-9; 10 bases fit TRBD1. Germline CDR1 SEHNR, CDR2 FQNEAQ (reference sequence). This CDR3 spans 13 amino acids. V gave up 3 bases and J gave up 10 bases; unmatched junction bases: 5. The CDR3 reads CASSLGQGKVYTF. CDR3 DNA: TGTGCCAGCAGCTTGGGACAGGGGAAAGTCTACACCTTC.

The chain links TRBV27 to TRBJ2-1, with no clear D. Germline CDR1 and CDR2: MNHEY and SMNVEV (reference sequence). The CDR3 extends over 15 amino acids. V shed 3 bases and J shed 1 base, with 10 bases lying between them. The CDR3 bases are TGTGCCAGCAGTTTCGGGCAGTTTTCCTACAATGAGCAGTTCTTC. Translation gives CASSFGQFSYNEQFF.

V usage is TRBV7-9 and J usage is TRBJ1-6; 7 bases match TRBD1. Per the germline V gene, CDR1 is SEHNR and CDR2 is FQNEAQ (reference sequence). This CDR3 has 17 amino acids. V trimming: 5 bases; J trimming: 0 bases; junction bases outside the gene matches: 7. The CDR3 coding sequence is TGTGCCAGCAGCCCCAGGGACAGAAGCTCCTATAATTCACCCCTCCACTTT. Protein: CASSPRDRSSYNSPLHF.

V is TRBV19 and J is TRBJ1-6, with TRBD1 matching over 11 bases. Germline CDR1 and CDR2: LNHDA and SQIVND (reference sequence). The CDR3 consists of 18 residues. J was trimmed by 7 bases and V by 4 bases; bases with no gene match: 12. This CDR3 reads CASSKRPGQGGINSPLHF. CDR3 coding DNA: TGTGCCAGTAGTAAAAGACCGGGACAGGGGGGTATCAATTCACCCCTCCACTTT.

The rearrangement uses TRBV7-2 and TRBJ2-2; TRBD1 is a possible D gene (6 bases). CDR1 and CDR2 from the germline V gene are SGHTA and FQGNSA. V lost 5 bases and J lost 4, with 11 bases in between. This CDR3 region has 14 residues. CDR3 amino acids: CASSAQGITGELFF. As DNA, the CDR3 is TGTGCCAGCAGCGCGCAGGGGATCACCGGGGAGCTGTTTTTT.

The CDR3 sequence is CASSLASGNTIYF. The CDR3 region has the DNA TGTGCCAGCAGCTTAGCCTCTGGAAACACCATATATTTT. This rearrangement joins TRBV11-2 to TRBJ1-3; D is unresolved. Trimming cost V 1 base and J 0 bases, with 1 base left between them. CDR1 SGHAT and CDR2 FQNNGV come from the germline V gene. The CDR3 is 13 amino acids.

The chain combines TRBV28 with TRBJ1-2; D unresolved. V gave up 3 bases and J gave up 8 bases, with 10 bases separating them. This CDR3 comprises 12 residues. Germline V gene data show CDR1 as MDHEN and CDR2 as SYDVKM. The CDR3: CASSFPGTGYTF. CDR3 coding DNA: TGTGCCAGCAGTTTCCCGGGTACGGGCTACACCTTC.

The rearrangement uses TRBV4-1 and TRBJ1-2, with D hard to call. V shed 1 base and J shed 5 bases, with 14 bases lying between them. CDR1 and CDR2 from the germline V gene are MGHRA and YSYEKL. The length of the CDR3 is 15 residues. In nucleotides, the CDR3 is TGCGCCAGCAGCCAAGTCCAGCCTCCCAATTATGGCTACACCTTC. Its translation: CASSQVQPPNYGYTF.

The CDR3 sequence: CASSLTGTGELFF. The DNA for the CDR3 is TGTGCCAGCAGCTTGACAGGGACCGGGGAGCTGTTTTTT. The V call is TRBV11-2, the J call TRBJ2-2, with 7 nucleotides matching TRBD1. J was trimmed by 5 bases and V by 3 bases; bases with no gene match: 0. The CDR3 totals 13 residues. The V gene's germline CDR1 is SGHAT and CDR2 FQNNGV. The variable domain in full, with the rest retrieved from reference TRBV11-2 and TRBJ2-2, is EAGVAQSPRYKIIEKRQSVAFWCNPISGHATLYWYQQILGQGPKLLIQFQNNGVVDDSQLPKDRFSAERLKGVDSTLKIQPAKLEDSAVYLCASSLTGTGELFFGEGSRLTVL.

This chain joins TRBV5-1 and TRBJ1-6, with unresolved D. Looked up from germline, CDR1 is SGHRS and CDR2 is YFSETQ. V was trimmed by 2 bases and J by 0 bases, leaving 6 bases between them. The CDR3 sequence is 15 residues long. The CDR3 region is CASSFGSSYNSPLHF. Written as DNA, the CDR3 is TGCGCCAGCAGCTTTGGGAGCTCCTATAATTCACCCCTCCACTTT.

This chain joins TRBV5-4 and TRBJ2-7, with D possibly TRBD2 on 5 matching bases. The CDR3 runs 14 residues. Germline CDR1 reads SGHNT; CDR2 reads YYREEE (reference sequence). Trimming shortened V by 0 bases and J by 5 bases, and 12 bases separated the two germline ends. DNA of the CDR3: TGTGCCAGCAGCTTGGGACTCGGGGTCAACGAGCAGTACTTC. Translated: CASSLGLGVNEQYF. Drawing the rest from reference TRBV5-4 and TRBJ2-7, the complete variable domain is ETGVTQSPTHLIKTRGQQVTLRCSSQSGHNTVSWYQQALGQGPQFIFQYYREEENGRGNFPPRFSGLQFPNYSSELNVNALELDDSALYLCASSLGLGVNEQYFGPGTRLTVT.

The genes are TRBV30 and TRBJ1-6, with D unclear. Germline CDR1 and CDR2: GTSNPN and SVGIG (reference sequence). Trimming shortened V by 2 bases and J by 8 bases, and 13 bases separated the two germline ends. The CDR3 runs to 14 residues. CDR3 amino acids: CAWSHEGWDSPLHF. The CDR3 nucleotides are TGTGCCTGGAGTCACGAGGGTTGGGATTCACCCCTCCACTTT.

CDR3 coding DNA: TGCGCCAGCAGCTTGGCTAGGGGAACCCTAGCCAAAAACATTCAGTACTTC. It codes for CASSLARGTLAKNIQYF. This rearrangement joins TRBV5-1 to TRBJ2-4, with D maybe TRBD1 (5 bases). There are 17 residues in the CDR3. V lost 0 bases and J 0 bases, leaving 13 bases between the germline ends. CDR1 and CDR2 from the germline V gene are SGHRS and YFSETQ.

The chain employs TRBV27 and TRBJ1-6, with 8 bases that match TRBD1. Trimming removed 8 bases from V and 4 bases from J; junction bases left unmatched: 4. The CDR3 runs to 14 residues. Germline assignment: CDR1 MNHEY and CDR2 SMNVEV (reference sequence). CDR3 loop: CASRTGTYNSPLHF. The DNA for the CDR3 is TGTGCCAGCCGGACAGGGACTTATAATTCACCCCTCCACTTT.

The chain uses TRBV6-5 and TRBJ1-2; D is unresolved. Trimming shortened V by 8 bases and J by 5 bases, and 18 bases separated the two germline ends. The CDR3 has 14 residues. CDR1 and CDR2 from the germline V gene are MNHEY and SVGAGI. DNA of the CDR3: TGTGCCAGCTCCCCGGGTCACCTGGGGTATGGCTACACCTTC. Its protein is CASSPGHLGYGYTF.